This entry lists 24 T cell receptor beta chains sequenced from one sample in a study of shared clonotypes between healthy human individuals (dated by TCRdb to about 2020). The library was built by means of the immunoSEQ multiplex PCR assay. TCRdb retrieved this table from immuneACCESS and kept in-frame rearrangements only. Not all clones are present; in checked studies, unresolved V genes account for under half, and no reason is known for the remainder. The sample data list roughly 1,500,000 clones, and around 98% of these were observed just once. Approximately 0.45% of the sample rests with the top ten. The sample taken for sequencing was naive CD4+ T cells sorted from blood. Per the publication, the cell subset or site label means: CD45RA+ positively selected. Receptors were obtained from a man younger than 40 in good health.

CDR3 DNA sequence: TGTGCCAGCAGTAGCGGGACAGGGCGGACCGGGGAGCTGTTTTTT. Its protein product is CASSSGTGRTGELFF. The rearrangement links TRBV28 to TRBJ2-2; TRBD1 matches 9 bases. The CDR3 covers 15 residues. CDR1 and CDR2 from the germline V gene are MDHEN and SYDVKM. The junction had 6 bases not matched to a gene; V was cut back by 5 bases and J by 5 bases.

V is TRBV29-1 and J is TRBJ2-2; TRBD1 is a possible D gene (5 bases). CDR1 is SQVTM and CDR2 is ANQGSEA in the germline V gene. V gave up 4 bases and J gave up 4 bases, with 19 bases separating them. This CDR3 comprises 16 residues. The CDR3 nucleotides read TGCAGCGTTGGATCACAGGCTATGGAACGCACCGGGGAGCTGTTTTTT. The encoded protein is CSVGSQAMERTGELFF.

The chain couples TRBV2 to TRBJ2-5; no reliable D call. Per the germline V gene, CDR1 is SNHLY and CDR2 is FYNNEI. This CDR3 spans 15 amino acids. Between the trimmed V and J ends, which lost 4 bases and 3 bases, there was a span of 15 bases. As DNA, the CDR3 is TGTGCCAGCAGTGGGGCATCCTTTGCCAAAGAGACCCAGTACTTC. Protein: CASSGASFAKETQYF.

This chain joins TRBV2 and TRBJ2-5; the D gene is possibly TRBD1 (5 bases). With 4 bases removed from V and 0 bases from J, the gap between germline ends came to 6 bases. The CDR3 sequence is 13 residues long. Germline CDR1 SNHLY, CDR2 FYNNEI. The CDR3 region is CASSGQNQETQYF. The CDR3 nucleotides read TGTGCCAGCAGTGGACAGAACCAAGAGACCCAGTACTTC.

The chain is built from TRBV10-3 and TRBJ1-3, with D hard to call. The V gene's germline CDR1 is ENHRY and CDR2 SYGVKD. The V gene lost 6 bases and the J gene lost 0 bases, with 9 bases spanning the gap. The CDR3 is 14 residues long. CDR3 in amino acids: CAIRRDTSGNTIYF. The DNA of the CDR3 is TGTGCCATCAGACGCGATACCTCTGGAAACACCATATATTTT.

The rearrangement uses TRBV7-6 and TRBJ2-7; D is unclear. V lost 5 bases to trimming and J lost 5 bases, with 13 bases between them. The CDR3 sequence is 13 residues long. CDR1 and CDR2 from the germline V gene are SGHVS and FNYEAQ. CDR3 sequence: CASSPQKGDEQYF. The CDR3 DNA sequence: TGTGCCAGCAGCCCCCAGAAGGGTGACGAGCAGTACTTC.

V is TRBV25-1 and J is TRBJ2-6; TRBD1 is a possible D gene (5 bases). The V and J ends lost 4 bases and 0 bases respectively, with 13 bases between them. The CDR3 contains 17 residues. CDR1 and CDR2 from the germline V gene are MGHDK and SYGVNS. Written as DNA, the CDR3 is TGTGCCAGCAGTGGACGACAGAATCCCTCTGGGGCCAACGTCCTGACTTTC. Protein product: CASSGRQNPSGANVLTF. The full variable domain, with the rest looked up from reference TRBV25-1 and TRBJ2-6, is EADIYQTPRYLVIGTGKKITLECSQTMGHDKMYWYQQDPGMELHLIHYSYGVNSTEKGDLSSESTVSRIRTEHFPLTLESARPSHTSQYLCASSGRQNPSGANVLTFGAGSRLTVL.

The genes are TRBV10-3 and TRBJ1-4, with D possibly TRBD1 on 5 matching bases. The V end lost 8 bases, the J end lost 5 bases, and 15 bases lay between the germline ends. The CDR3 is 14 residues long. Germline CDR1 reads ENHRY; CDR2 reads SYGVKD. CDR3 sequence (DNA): TGTGCCATCGGTGGGGCAGGCGGAAATGAAAAACTGTTTTTT. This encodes CAIGGAGGNEKLFF.

CDR3 residues: CASSTDRERVHETQYF. CDR3 nucleotide sequence: TGTGCCAGCAGTACCGACAGGGAAAGGGTCCACGAGACCCAGTACTTC. V gene TRBV28 combines with J gene TRBJ2-5; 7 bases are a match to TRBD1. Germline V gene sequence: CDR1 MDHEN, CDR2 SYDVKM. Unmatched junction bases numbered 14, after V lost 5 bases and J lost 5 bases. This CDR3 comprises 16 residues.

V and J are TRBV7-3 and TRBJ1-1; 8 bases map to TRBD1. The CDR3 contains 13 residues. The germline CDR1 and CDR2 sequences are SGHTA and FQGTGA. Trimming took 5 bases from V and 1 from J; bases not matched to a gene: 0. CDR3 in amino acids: CASSDRGNTEAFF. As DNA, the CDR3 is TGTGCCAGCAGCGACAGGGGGAACACTGAAGCTTTCTTT.

Here the CDR3 reads CASSLSRTGANTGELFF. CDR3 DNA sequence: TGTGCCAGCAGCTTATCCCGAACAGGGGCCAACACCGGGGAGCTGTTTTTT. The chain has TRBV5-5 and TRBJ2-2, with 7 nucleotides matching TRBD1. J gave up 2 bases and V 2 bases, and 9 bases lay outside the gene matches. This CDR3 is 17 amino acids long. In germline, CDR1 is SGHKS, CDR2 YYEKEE (reference sequence). Drawing the rest from reference TRBV5-5 and TRBJ2-2, the complete variable domain is DAGVTQSPTHLIKTRGQQVTLRCSPISGHKSVSWYQQVLGQGPQFIFQYYEKEERGRGNFPDRFSARQFPNYSSELNVNALLLGDSALYLCASSLSRTGANTGELFFGEGSRLTVL.

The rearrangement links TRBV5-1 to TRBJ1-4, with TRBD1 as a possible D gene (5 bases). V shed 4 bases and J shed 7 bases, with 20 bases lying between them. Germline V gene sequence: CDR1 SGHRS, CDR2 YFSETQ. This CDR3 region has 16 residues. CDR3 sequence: CASSPGSIHLGEKLFF. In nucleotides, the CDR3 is TGCGCCAGCAGCCCAGGGAGCATCCATTTGGGTGAAAAACTGTTTTTT.

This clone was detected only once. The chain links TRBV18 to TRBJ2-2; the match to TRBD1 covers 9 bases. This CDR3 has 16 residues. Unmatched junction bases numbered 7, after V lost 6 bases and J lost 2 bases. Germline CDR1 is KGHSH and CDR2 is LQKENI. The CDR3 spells CASSLQGAGNTGELFF. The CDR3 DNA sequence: TGTGCCAGCTCCCTACAGGGGGCAGGAAACACCGGGGAGCTGTTTTTT.

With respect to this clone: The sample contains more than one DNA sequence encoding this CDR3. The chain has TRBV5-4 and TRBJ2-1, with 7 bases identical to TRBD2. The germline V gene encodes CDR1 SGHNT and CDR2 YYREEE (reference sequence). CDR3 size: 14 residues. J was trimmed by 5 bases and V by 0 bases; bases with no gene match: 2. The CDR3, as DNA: TGTGCCAGCAGCTTGGGACTAGCAAACAATGAGCAGTTCTTC. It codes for CASSLGLANNEQFF. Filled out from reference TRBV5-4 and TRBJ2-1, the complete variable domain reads ETGVTQSPTHLIKTRGQQVTLRCSSQSGHNTVSWYQQALGQGPQFIFQYYREEENGRGNFPPRFSGLQFPNYSSELNVNALELDDSALYLCASSLGLANNEQFFGPGTRLTVL.

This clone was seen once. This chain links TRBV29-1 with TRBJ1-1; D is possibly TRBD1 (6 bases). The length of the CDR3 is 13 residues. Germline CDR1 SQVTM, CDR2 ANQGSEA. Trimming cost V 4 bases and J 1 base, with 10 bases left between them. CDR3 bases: TGCAGCGTTGGGGGGCTAACGAACACTGAAGCTTTCTTT. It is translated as CSVGGLTNTEAFF.

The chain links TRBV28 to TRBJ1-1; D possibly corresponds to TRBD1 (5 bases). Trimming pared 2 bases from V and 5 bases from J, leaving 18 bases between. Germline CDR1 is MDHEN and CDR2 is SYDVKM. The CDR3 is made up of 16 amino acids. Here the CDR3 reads CASSLADGIQGTEAFF. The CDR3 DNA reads TGTGCCAGCAGTTTAGCGGACGGAATTCAGGGTACTGAAGCTTTCTTT. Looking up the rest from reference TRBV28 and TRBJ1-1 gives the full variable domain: DVKVTQSSRYLVKRTGEKVFLECVQDMDHENMFWYRQDPGLGLRLIYFSYDVKMKEKGDIPEGYSVSREKKERFSLILESASTNQTSMYLCASSLADGIQGTEAFFGQGTRLTVV.

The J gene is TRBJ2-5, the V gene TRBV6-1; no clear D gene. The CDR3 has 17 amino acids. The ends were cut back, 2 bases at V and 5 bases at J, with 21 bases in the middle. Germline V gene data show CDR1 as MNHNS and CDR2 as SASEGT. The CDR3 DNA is TGTGCCAGCAGTGAATCCCTATTGCGTCACCGGCGGGAGACCCAGTACTTC. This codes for CASSESLLRHRRETQYF.

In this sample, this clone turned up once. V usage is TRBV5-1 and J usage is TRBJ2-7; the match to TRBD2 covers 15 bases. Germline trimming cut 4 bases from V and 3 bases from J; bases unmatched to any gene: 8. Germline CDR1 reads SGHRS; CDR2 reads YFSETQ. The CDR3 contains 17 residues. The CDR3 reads CASSPGLAGGRLYEQYF. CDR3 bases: TGCGCCAGCAGCCCCGGACTAGCGGGAGGGCGCCTCTACGAGCAGTACTTC.

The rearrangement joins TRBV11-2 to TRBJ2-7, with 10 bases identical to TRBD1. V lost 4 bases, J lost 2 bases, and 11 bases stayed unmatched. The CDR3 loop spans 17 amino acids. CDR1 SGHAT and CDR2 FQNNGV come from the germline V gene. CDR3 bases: TGTGCCAGCAGCTCGAGGCGGGACAGGGGAGTCCCCTACGAGCAGTACTTC. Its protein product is CASSSRRDRGVPYEQYF.

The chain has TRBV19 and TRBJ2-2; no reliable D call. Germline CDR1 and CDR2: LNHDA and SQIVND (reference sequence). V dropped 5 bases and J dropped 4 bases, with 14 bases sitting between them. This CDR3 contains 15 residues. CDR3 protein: CASSLRAVGTGELFF. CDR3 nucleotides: TGTGCCAGTAGTTTACGGGCAGTGGGCACCGGGGAGCTGTTTTTT.

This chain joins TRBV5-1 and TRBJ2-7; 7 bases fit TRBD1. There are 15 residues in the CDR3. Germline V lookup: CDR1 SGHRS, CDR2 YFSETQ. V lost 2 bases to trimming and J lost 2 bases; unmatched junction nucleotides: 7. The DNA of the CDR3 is TGCGCCAGCAGCTTCGGGGACAGAATTACCTACGAGCAGTACTTC. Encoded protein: CASSFGDRITYEQYF.

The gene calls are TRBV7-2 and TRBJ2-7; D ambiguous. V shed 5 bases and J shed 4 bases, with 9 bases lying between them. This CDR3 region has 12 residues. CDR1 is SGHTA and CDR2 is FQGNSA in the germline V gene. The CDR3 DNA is TGTGCCAGCAGCCGAAAAATATACGAGCAGTACTTC. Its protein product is CASSRKIYEQYF.

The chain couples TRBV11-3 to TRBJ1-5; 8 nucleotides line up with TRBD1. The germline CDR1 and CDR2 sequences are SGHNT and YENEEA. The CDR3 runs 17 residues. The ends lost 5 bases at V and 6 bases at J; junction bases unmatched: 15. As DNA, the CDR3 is TGTGCCAGCAGCGGGGATGCTTCGGACAGGGAGGCTCAGCCCCAGCATTTT. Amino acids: CASSGDASDREAQPQHF. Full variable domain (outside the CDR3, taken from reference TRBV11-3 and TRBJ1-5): EAGVVQSPRYKIIEKKQPVAFWCNPISGHNTLYWYLQNLGQGPELLIRYENEEAVDDSQLPKDRFSAERLKGVDSTLKIQPAELGDSAVYLCASSGDASDREAQPQHFGDGTRLSIL.

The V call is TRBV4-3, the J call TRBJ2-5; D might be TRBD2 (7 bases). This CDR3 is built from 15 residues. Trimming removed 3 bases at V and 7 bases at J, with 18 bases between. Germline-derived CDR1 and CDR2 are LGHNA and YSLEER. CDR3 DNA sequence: TGCGCCAGCAGCCAGACCGAGGGGGGGCACGGGACCCAGTACTTC. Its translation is CASSQTEGGHGTQYF.